The clone carrying this T cell receptor beta chain was seen at least ten times. The record originates from a study of neurological immune-mediated disorders. On the study more broadly: Of the multiple sclerosis patients, 34 in total, roughly 30 were relapsing-remitting and 3 were secondary progressive.

TCRdb re-called the 5' RACE reads through MiXCR, storing one row per CDR3 protein. The table has 50,000 or so distinct CDR3 sequences, around 3.5% seen once. V lost 3 bases and J lost 7, with 7 bases in between. The germline V gene has CDR1 SGHRS and CDR2 YFSETQ. This CDR3 contains 11 residues. The unsorted libraries were produced from 2 million PBMCs held at -80 C. Sequences were obtained from PBMCs. The receptor was derived from a man in his sixties with multiple sclerosis. V is TRBV5-1 and J is TRBJ1-1; D is ambiguous. In DNA, the CDR3 is TGCGCCAGCAGCTCCTCATATGAAGCTTTCTTT. It encodes CASSSSYEAFF.